The 23 T cell receptor beta chains below all came from one sample that was sequenced in a study of blood T cell repertoires in COVID-19. Profiling relied on immunoSEQ multiplex PCR, and the TCRdb table lists in-frame clones only, not all of them. The table records some 670,000 clones, over 80% of them present only once. Sequencing was done on a sample of peripheral blood. These receptor sequences come from a young woman with acute or convalescent COVID-19.

V is TRBV25-1 and J is TRBJ1-1, with TRBD1 as a possible D gene (6 bases). The CDR3 totals 11 residues. Germline V lookup: CDR1 MGHDK, CDR2 SYGVNS. Trimming took 4 bases from V and 7 from J, leaving 7 bases between them. The DNA of the CDR3 is TGTGCCAGCAGTGGGACAGTTGAAGCTTTCTTT. Amino acids: CASSGTVEAFF.

This clone is a singleton in its sample. The J gene is TRBJ1-1, the V gene TRBV3-1 (or the pseudogene TRBV3-2), with D possibly TRBD1 on 6 matching bases. The CDR3 sequence is 17 residues long. Germline assignment: CDR1 LGHDT and CDR2 YNNKEL (reference sequence). V lost 0 bases and J lost 4, with 18 bases in between. The DNA for the CDR3 is TGTGCCAGCAGCCAAGATGTTTTCAGGGGCGGTGGCACTGAAGCTTTCTTT. Translation gives CASSQDVFRGGGTEAFF.

This rearrangement joins TRBV19 to TRBJ1-5; 7 bases line up with TRBD1. CDR3 length equals 13 residues. With V trimmed by 8 bases and J by 4 bases, 5 bases remained unmatched. From germline, CDR1 is LNHDA and CDR2 SQIVND (reference sequence). The DNA for the CDR3 is TGTGCCAGTCGAGGACAGGCTAATCAGCCCCAGCATTTT. It encodes CASRGQANQPQHF.

The chain is built from TRBV4-1 and TRBJ2-5; D possibly corresponds to TRBD2 (6 bases). There are 15 residues in the CDR3. Germline values: CDR1 MGHRA, CDR2 YSYEKL. V lost 1 base, J lost 1 base, and 10 bases lay in between. The CDR3: CASSQGWGVQETQYF. The CDR3 coding sequence is TGCGCCAGCAGCCAAGGTTGGGGGGTCCAAGAGACCCAGTACTTC.

The V and J genes are TRBV30 and TRBJ1-1; D perhaps matches TRBD1 (6 bases). V was pared by 8 bases and J by 3 bases, with 22 bases between. Germline-derived CDR1 and CDR2 are GTSNPN and SVGIG (reference sequence). The CDR3 totals 15 residues. CDR3 sequence reads: CARAEGGIEYTEAFF. The CDR3 DNA is TGTGCCCGGGCTGAAGGGGGAATTGAGTACACTGAAGCTTTCTTT.

This sequence joins TRBV30 and TRBJ1-5; the D is unclear. Germline V gene data show CDR1 as GTSNPN and CDR2 as SVGIG (reference sequence). Trimming removed 2 bases from V and 0 bases from J, with 8 bases in between. This CDR3 has 14 amino acids. CDR3 nucleotide sequence: TGTGCCTGGAGTTTGGAGTATAGCAATCAGCCCCAGCATTTT. It translates to CAWSLEYSNQPQHF.

The chain combines TRBV25-1 with TRBJ1-2; tentatively, D is TRBD1 (5 bases). The CDR3 totals 16 residues. Trimming stripped 0 bases from V and 2 bases from J, with 13 bases between. Germline CDR1 reads MGHDK; CDR2 reads SYGVNS. This CDR3 reads CASSEYFRGDNYGYTF. The DNA of the CDR3 is TGTGCCAGCAGTGAATATTTCCGGGGGGACAACTATGGCTACACCTTC.

The chain employs TRBV7-9 and TRBJ1-1, with a possible D match to TRBD1 (6 bases). The CDR3 sequence is 18 residues long. Germline-derived CDR1 and CDR2 are SEHNR and FQNEAQ (reference sequence). The V gene lost 5 bases and the J gene lost 1 base, with 23 bases spanning the gap. The CDR3 sequence: CASSRDARDNLPNTEAFF. The CDR3, as DNA: TGTGCCAGCAGCCGAGATGCCCGGGACAATTTACCGAACACTGAAGCTTTCTTT.

This chain joins TRBV4-1 and TRBJ1-2; D gene uncertain. The length of the CDR3 is 16 residues. CDR1 MGHRA and CDR2 YSYEKL come from the germline V gene. V gave up 0 bases and J gave up 2 bases, with 13 bases separating them. Written as DNA, the CDR3 is TGCGCCAGCAGCCAAGAATGGTTCCCAGGCAACTATGGCTACACCTTC. Amino acids: CASSQEWFPGNYGYTF.

J is TRBJ2-2 and V is TRBV9, with 8 bases fitting TRBD1. This CDR3 has 17 residues. The germline V gene has CDR1 SGDLS and CDR2 YYNGEE. The V and J ends lost 1 base and 6 bases, in that order; junction bases with no gene match: 11. The CDR3 is CASSVPGTGVGPGELFF. The DNA for the CDR3 is TGTGCCAGCAGCGTACCGGGGACAGGAGTCGGCCCCGGGGAGCTGTTTTTT.

The V call is TRBV11-1, the J call TRBJ1-1; 9 nucleotides align to TRBD1. The germline V gene encodes CDR1 SGHAT and CDR2 FQDESV (reference sequence). V was pared by 1 base and J by 2 bases, with 2 bases of the junction left unmatched. The CDR3 has 15 amino acids. CDR3 in DNA: TGTGCCAGCAGCTTAGGGGACAGGGTCAACACTGAAGCTTTCTTT. Its translation is CASSLGDRVNTEAFF.

The CDR3 protein is CASSLGRDRALDEAFF. The CDR3 DNA reads as TGTGCCAGCAGCTTAGGGAGGGACAGGGCATTGGATGAAGCTTTCTTT. The chain has TRBV7-8 and TRBJ1-1; 9 bases align to TRBD1. CDR3 length: 16 residues. Germline V CDR1 and CDR2: SGHVS, FQNEAQ. Germline trimming cut 1 base from V and 7 bases from J; bases unmatched to any gene: 10.

The V call is TRBV12-5, the J call TRBJ2-7; no clear D gene. V shed 3 bases and J shed 6 bases, with 6 bases lying between them. Germline V gives CDR1 LGHNT, CDR2 FRNRAP. CDR3 length: 11 residues. The CDR3 here is CASGFEVEQYF. CDR3 sequence (DNA): TGTGCTAGTGGTTTCGAGGTCGAGCAGTACTTC. The variable domain in full, with the rest retrieved from reference TRBV12-5 and TRBJ2-7, is DARVTQTPRHKVTEMGQEVTMRCQPILGHNTVFWYRQTMMQGLELLAYFRNRAPLDDSGMPKDRFSAEMPDATLATLKIQPSEPRDSAVYFCASGFEVEQYFGPGTRLTVT.

About this clone: The same CDR3 is also encoded by other DNA sequences in this sample. The V call is TRBV6-1, the J call TRBJ2-7; a possible D gene is TRBD2 (5 bases). The germline CDR1 and CDR2 sequences are MNHNS and SASEGT. The V gene lost 1 base and the J gene lost 0 bases, with 10 bases spanning the gap. The CDR3 consists of 15 residues. The CDR3 DNA reads TGTGCCAGCAGTGAAGAGGTGGGGAGCTCCTACGAGCAGTACTTC. Translation gives CASSEEVGSSYEQYF.

The V and J genes are TRBV24-1 and TRBJ1-4; no definite D call. Trimming took 3 bases from V and 4 from J, leaving 5 bases between them. CDR1 and CDR2 (germline): KGHDR, SFDVKD. The CDR3 is made up of 13 amino acids. CDR3 bases: TGTGCCACCAGTGATGAGGGTAATGAAAAACTGTTTTTT. Protein: CATSDEGNEKLFF.

The genes are TRBV28 and TRBJ2-3; D unresolved. Germline loops: CDR1 MDHEN, CDR2 SYDVKM. The CDR3 has 17 residues. The V and J ends lost 2 bases and 0 bases respectively, with 15 bases between them. This chain's CDR3 is CASSLNGPQPSTDTQYF. CDR3 sequence (DNA): TGTGCCAGCAGTTTAAATGGGCCTCAACCCAGCACAGATACGCAGTATTTT.

The chain has TRBV6-5 and TRBJ2-7, with 9 nucleotides matching TRBD1. Germline V CDR1 and CDR2: MNHEY, SVGAGI. J lost 3 bases, V lost 4 bases, and 7 bases had no gene match. This CDR3 comprises 15 residues. The CDR3 DNA sequence: TGTGCCAGCAGTTCCTTCGGGACAGGGTTCTACGAGCAGTACTTC. Its protein product is CASSSFGTGFYEQYF.

This chain connects TRBV9 to TRBJ2-5, with D perhaps TRBD1 (5 bases). CDR1 and CDR2 (germline): SGDLS, YYNGEE. V gave up 2 bases and J gave up 7 bases, with 27 bases separating them. This CDR3 is built from 18 residues. This CDR3 is CASSVRYLDRSPVGTQYF. DNA for the CDR3: TGTGCCAGCAGCGTCCGCTACCTAGACAGATCACCGGTGGGGACCCAGTACTTC.

The CDR3 loop is CASSLVVVGATSEQYF. Written as DNA, the CDR3 is TGTGCCAGCAGCTTAGTGGTAGTGGGGGCGACCTCCGAGCAGTACTTC. V usage is TRBV7-2 and J usage is TRBJ2-7; a possible D gene is TRBD1 (6 bases). This CDR3 has 16 residues. CDR1 and CDR2 from the germline V gene are SGHTA and FQGNSA. Trimming left V 1 base short and J 6 bases short, with 19 bases between.

In DNA form, the CDR3 reads TGTGCCAGCGGGCGACAGGGGGCGTGGAAGGAGCAGTACTTC. Translating gives CASGRQGAWKEQYF. This chain uses TRBV2 with TRBJ2-7; TRBD1 agrees at 10 bases. Looked up from germline, CDR1 is SNHLY and CDR2 is FYNNEI. This CDR3 is 14 amino acids long. J was trimmed by 7 bases and V by 8 bases; bases with no gene match: 11.

The chain joins TRBV9 to TRBJ1-5; D might be TRBD1 (6 bases). Trimming took 6 bases from V and 2 from J, leaving 9 bases between them. The CDR3 has 13 amino acids. Germline assignment: CDR1 SGDLS and CDR2 YYNGEE. The CDR3 protein is CASIGGGNQPQHF. The CDR3 nucleotides read TGTGCCAGCATAGGGGGAGGCAATCAGCCCCAGCATTTT.

The CDR3 protein is CASSPRQLVTGELFF. CDR3 coding DNA: TGTGCCAGCAGCCCGAGACAGCTGGTCACCGGGGAGCTGTTTTTT. The chain carries TRBV7-3 and TRBJ2-2; possibly TRBD1 for D (5 bases). V lost 5 bases, J lost 4 bases, and 14 bases lay in between. The CDR3 loop spans 15 amino acids. CDR1 and CDR2 from the germline V gene are SGHTA and FQGTGA.

This rearrangement joins TRBV18 to TRBJ2-7, with 10 nucleotides matching TRBD2. This CDR3 is 17 amino acids long. V trimming: 8 bases; J trimming: 2 bases; junction bases outside the gene matches: 15. The germline V gene encodes CDR1 KGHSH and CDR2 LQKENI. The CDR3 loop is CASTLTSGELGTYEQYF. The CDR3 nucleotides are TGTGCCAGCACCCTTACTAGCGGGGAGTTGGGGACCTACGAGCAGTACTTC.